This entry lists 23 T cell receptor beta chains sequenced from one sample in a study of cytomegalovirus exposure and HLA in healthy donors. TCRdb's copy holds only in-frame clones and misses some; the assay was immunoSEQ multiplex PCR. Among about 150,000 clones listed, about 86% were seen once. Material: PBMCs. Source of these receptors: a human donor in good health.

The chain couples TRBV29-1 to TRBJ1-2; D is perhaps TRBD1 (6 bases). Per germline, CDR1 SQVTM and CDR2 ANQGSEA. The CDR3 is made up of 13 amino acids. The V and J ends lost 4 bases and 4 bases respectively, with 13 bases between them. CDR3 sequence (DNA): TGCAGCGTTGTCCCGAGGGGGGGCTATGGCTACACCTTC. It translates to CSVVPRGGYGYTF.

The V and J genes are TRBV7-9 and TRBJ1-4; D is possibly TRBD1 (5 bases). V lost 5 bases and J 3 bases, leaving 16 bases between the germline ends. The CDR3 has 16 residues. CDR1 is SEHNR, CDR2 FQNEAQ, per germline (reference sequence). Written as DNA, the CDR3 is TGTGCCAGCAGCCAAGGGTGGGGCGGCCCTAATGAAAAACTGTTTTTT. Translation: CASSQGWGGPNEKLFF.

The chain recombines TRBV6-1 with TRBJ1-4; perhaps TRBD1 as D (6 bases). In germline, CDR1 is MNHNS, CDR2 SASEGT. The V end lost 5 bases, the J end lost 16 bases, and 14 bases lay between the germline ends. This CDR3 comprises 11 residues. CDR3 nucleotide sequence: TGTGCCAGCAGTCACAGGGATTGGGGGTTTTTT. As protein: CASSHRDWGFF.

This chain connects TRBV5-1 to TRBJ1-1, with 9 bases fitting TRBD1. Unmatched junction bases numbered 3, after V lost 2 bases and J lost 1 base. CDR1 and CDR2 (germline): SGHRS, YFSETQ. The length of the CDR3 is 15 residues. CDR3 residues: CASSLQGAGNTEAFF. DNA for the CDR3: TGCGCCAGCAGCTTACAGGGGGCGGGGAACACTGAAGCTTTCTTT.

V is TRBV9 and J is TRBJ2-1, with 8 bases that match TRBD2. Germline loops: CDR1 SGDLS, CDR2 YYNGEE. The ends lost 1 base at V and 0 bases at J; junction bases unmatched: 3. The CDR3 runs 16 residues. The chain's CDR3 is CASSVTGTSSYNEQFF. The CDR3, as DNA: TGTGCCAGCAGCGTAACAGGGACTAGCTCCTACAATGAGCAGTTCTTC. Full variable domain (remainder filled in from reference TRBV9 and TRBJ2-1): DSGVTQTPKHLITATGQRVTLRCSPRSGDLSVYWYQQSLDQGLQFLIQYYNGEERAKGNILERFSAQQFPDLHSELNLSSLELGDSALYFCASSVTGTSSYNEQFFGPGTRLTVL.

The chain carries TRBV2 and TRBJ1-2, with D perhaps TRBD1 (5 bases). The germline V gene has CDR1 SNHLY and CDR2 FYNNEI. V was clipped by 0 bases and J by 5 bases, with 13 bases between them. The CDR3 has 15 amino acids. CDR3 DNA sequence: TGTGCCAGCAGTGAAGCGCTCGGAAAGGGGTATGGCTACACCTTC. Protein: CASSEALGKGYGYTF.

The J gene is TRBJ1-2, the V gene TRBV27, with D possibly matching TRBD1 (6 bases). This CDR3 has 14 residues. Germline assignment: CDR1 MNHEY and CDR2 SMNVEV (reference sequence). The ends were cut back, 4 bases at V and 4 bases at J, with 13 bases in the middle. The DNA of the CDR3 is TGTGCCAGCAGTTCAGGGGACCAGCTCTATGGCTACACCTTC. It codes for CASSSGDQLYGYTF.

The V gene is TRBV7-9, the J gene TRBJ2-1; 7 bases match TRBD2. The ends lost 2 bases at V and 1 base at J; junction bases unmatched: 5. CDR3 length: 16 amino acids. Germline CDR1 and CDR2: SEHNR and FQNEAQ (reference sequence). The CDR3 protein is CASSLYGGGSYNEQFF. As DNA, the CDR3 is TGTGCCAGCAGCTTATACGGGGGAGGGTCCTACAATGAGCAGTTCTTC.

The chain carries TRBV4-2 and TRBJ2-7; TRBD2 might be the D (7 bases). V lost 1 base and J 3 bases, leaving 13 bases between the germline ends. CDR3 length equals 15 residues. Germline CDR1 is LGHNA and CDR2 is YNFKEQ. The CDR3 spells CASSQGGGQHYEQYF. Written as DNA, the CDR3 is TGTGCCAGCAGCCAAGGGGGGGGGCAACACTACGAGCAGTACTTC.

The chain joins TRBV5-1 to TRBJ1-2, with 9 bases matching TRBD1. The germline gives CDR1 SGHRS, CDR2 YFSETQ. The CDR3 totals 14 residues. V shed 0 bases, J shed 7 bases, and the junction held 4 bases outside the gene matches. In DNA form, the CDR3 reads TGCGCCAGCAGCTTGGAAACAGGGGGCGGTGGCTACACCTTC. This translates into CASSLETGGGGYTF. Together with reference TRBV5-1 and TRBJ1-2, the CDR3 gives the full variable domain: KAGVTQTPRYLIKTRGQQVTLSCSPISGHRSVSWYQQTPGQGLQFLFEYFSETQRNKGNFPGRFSGRQFSNSRSEMNVSTLELGDSALYLCASSLETGGGGYTFGSGTRLTVV.

The chain carries TRBV7-8 and TRBJ1-3; 9 positions match TRBD1. With 5 bases clipped from V and 2 bases from J, the junction kept 4 bases outside the gene matches. Germline loops: CDR1 SGHVS, CDR2 FQNEAQ. CDR3 length: 15 amino acids. The CDR3 loop is CASSARTGAGNTIYF. Here the CDR3 DNA reads TGTGCCAGCAGCGCAAGGACAGGGGCTGGAAACACCATATATTTT.

The rearrangement links TRBV15 to TRBJ2-3; D perhaps matches TRBD1 (7 bases). CDR3 length: 16 residues. Germline-derived CDR1 and CDR2 are LNHNV and YYDKDF (reference sequence). Deletions cut 0 bases from V and 1 base from J, with 11 bases between. CDR3: CATSRDGRGGTDTQYF. The CDR3 nucleotides read TGTGCCACCAGCAGAGATGGCAGGGGGGGCACAGATACGCAGTATTTT. The whole variable domain, remainder taken from reference TRBV15 and TRBJ2-3, is DAMVIQNPRYQVTQFGKPVTLSCSQTLNHNVMYWYQQKSSQAPKLLFHYYDKDFNNEADTPDNFQSRRPNTSFCFLDIRSPGLGDTAMYLCATSRDGRGGTDTQYFGPGTRLTVL.

The chain couples TRBV10-3 to TRBJ2-1; TRBD1 is a possible D gene (6 bases). Germline V gene lookup returns CDR1 ENHRY and CDR2 SYGVKD. Trimming removed 4 bases at V and 2 bases at J, with 21 bases between. CDR3 length: 18 residues. The CDR3 DNA reads TGTGCCATCAGTGCTTCACAGGGTACTAGGAGTACCTACAATGAGCAGTTCTTC. Encoded protein: CAISASQGTRSTYNEQFF.

The chain employs TRBV5-1 and TRBJ1-3, with 7 bases that match TRBD1. The CDR3 sequence is 15 residues long. The V segment lost 4 bases and the J segment 4 bases; nucleotides outside the gene matches: 8. CDR1 is SGHRS, CDR2 YFSETQ, per germline. CDR3 loop: CASSLSGTEGNTIYF. As DNA, the CDR3 is TGCGCCAGCAGCCTTTCCGGGACAGAAGGAAACACCATATATTTT. The entire variable domain, with the rest obtained from reference TRBV5-1 and TRBJ1-3, is as follows: KAGVTQTPRYLIKTRGQQVTLSCSPISGHRSVSWYQQTPGQGLQFLFEYFSETQRNKGNFPGRFSGRQFSNSRSEMNVSTLELGDSALYLCASSLSGTEGNTIYFGEGSWLTVV.

This clone was observed once. V is TRBV28 and J is TRBJ2-1; maybe TRBD1 (5 bases). CDR1 is MDHEN, CDR2 SYDVKM, per germline. The CDR3 is 12 amino acids. Trimming left V 6 bases short and J 12 bases short, with 15 bases between. CDR3 region: CASSLDRLGQFF. CDR3 nucleotides: TGTGCCAGCAGCCTCGACAGACTGGGGCAGTTCTTC.

This chain connects TRBV14 to TRBJ2-5; 13 positions match TRBD2. V shed 1 base, J shed 2 bases, and the junction held 10 bases outside the gene matches. The CDR3 loop spans 19 amino acids. Looked up from germline, CDR1 is SGHDN and CDR2 is FVKESK. In DNA form, the CDR3 reads TGTGCCAGCAGCCAAGGGGGACTAGCGGGACTACCCCTACAAGAGACCCAGTACTTC. This encodes CASSQGGLAGLPLQETQYF.

The sample holds a few counts of this clone. The chain carries TRBV6-1 and TRBJ1-5, with D maybe TRBD1 (6 bases). Germline V gene lookup returns CDR1 MNHNS and CDR2 SASEGT. The CDR3 extends over 15 amino acids. Trimming cost V 5 bases and J 2 bases, with 13 bases left between them. The CDR3 sequence is CASSKRGSGNQPQHF. The DNA for the CDR3 is TGTGCCAGCAGTAAGAGGGGGTCGGGCAATCAGCCCCAGCATTTT.

The genes are TRBV6-1 and TRBJ1-4; no firm D call. The CDR3 extends over 13 amino acids. CDR1 is MNHNS and CDR2 is SASEGT in the germline V gene. The V end was cut by 2 bases, the J end by 4 bases, with 5 bases between. The CDR3 DNA reads TGTGCCAGCAGTGAACAGGTTAATGAAAAACTGTTTTTT. Amino acid sequence: CASSEQVNEKLFF.

For the CDR3, the DNA is TGTGCCAGCAGTGGGGCGCGGGTCAGGGAGACCCAGTACTTC. Its translation is CASSGARVRETQYF. The chain links TRBV2 to TRBJ2-5; D might be TRBD2 (5 bases). Germline V gene lookup returns CDR1 SNHLY and CDR2 FYNNEI. Deletions cut 4 bases from V and 5 bases from J, with 14 bases between. The CDR3 runs to 14 residues.

The chain joins TRBV5-5 to TRBJ2-1, with D possibly matching TRBD2 (6 bases). There are 15 residues in the CDR3. Trimming removed 3 bases from V and 2 bases from J, with 12 bases in between. CDR1 SGHKS and CDR2 YYEKEE come from the germline V gene (reference sequence). CDR3 residues: CASSSFTGAYNEQFF. The DNA for the CDR3 is TGTGCCAGCAGCTCTTTTACGGGAGCCTACAATGAGCAGTTCTTC.

This clone was counted a few times. V gene TRBV19 combines with J gene TRBJ2-1; D is possibly TRBD2 (5 bases). The germline V and J ends were trimmed by 6 bases and 4 bases, with 7 bases remaining between them. This CDR3 region has 12 residues. Per germline, CDR1 LNHDA and CDR2 SQIVND (reference sequence). CDR3: CASSGVYNEQFF. CDR3 coding DNA: TGTGCCAGTAGCGGGGTGTACAATGAGCAGTTCTTC.

The chain is built from TRBV19 and TRBJ2-2; maybe TRBD2 (6 bases). Germline CDR1 LNHDA, CDR2 SQIVND (reference sequence). This CDR3 region has 16 residues. V was trimmed by 5 bases and J by 6 bases, leaving 19 bases between them. The CDR3 bases are TGTGCCAGTAGTTCGGGATACTCGGGGGTGCCCGGGGAGCTGTTTTTT. Translation gives CASSSGYSGVPGELFF.

A single count supports this clone. The J gene is TRBJ1-1, the V gene TRBV2; a weak D match, TRBD1 (6 bases). Looked up from germline, CDR1 is SNHLY and CDR2 is FYNNEI. The CDR3 runs 16 residues. V was pared by 7 bases and J by 0 bases, with 18 bases between. CDR3: CASTDPGGTMNTEAFF. Written as DNA, the CDR3 is TGTGCCAGCACCGATCCCGGGGGGACAATGAACACTGAAGCTTTCTTT. Filled out from reference TRBV2 and TRBJ1-1, the complete variable domain reads EPEVTQTPSHQVTQMGQEVILRCVPISNHLYFYWYRQILGQKVEFLVSFYNNEISEKSEIFDDQFSVERPDGSNFTLKIRSTKLEDSAMYFCASTDPGGTMNTEAFFGQGTRLTVV.